This entry concerns a single T cell receptor beta chain. Antigen unknown. This specimen comes from a study of intratumoral heterogeneity in liver cancer. Regarding the study as a whole: Tumor-infiltrating lymphocyte representation was acknowledged to be under-sampled.

The method was immunoSEQ multiplex PCR; TCRdb's version includes in-frame clones alone and lacks a portion of them. The sample holds tens of thousands of clones, approximately 73% seen once. V lost 2 bases and J lost 13, with 14 bases in between. Germline CDR1 reads MNHEY; CDR2 reads SVGEGT. The CDR3 covers 13 residues. The sequenced sample was tumor-adjacent normal tissue, obtained before any cancer treatment. The TCR was taken from a woman between 65 and 79 years old with hepatocellular carcinoma. The gene calls are TRBV6-2 or TRBV6-3 and TRBJ2-2; no reliable D call. The CDR3 DNA reads as TGTGCCAGCAGTTACCAAGGAACTGGCGGGCTGTTTTTT. Translating gives CASSYQGTGGLFF.